This TCR beta chain was sequenced for a study of T cell changes during pregnancy in multiple sclerosis (dated 2019 in TCRdb). Concerning the study at large: The study examined how the T cell repertoire changed over the course of pregnancy in women with multiple sclerosis.

Regarding this clone: Its antigen remains unidentified. No quality values exist for individual bases; no much larger clone is one base distant.

Library preparation employed the immunoSEQ multiplex PCR assay. The immuneACCESS repertoire file appears here via TCRdb, limited to in-frame rearrangements. These files lack a portion of the clones; in checked studies, under half of the deficit traces to unresolved V genes, and the cause of the others is not known. The sample data list about 48,000 clones, and roughly 91% of these were observed just once. The ten largest clones capture around 0.5% of the sample. Trimming removed 3 bases from V and 5 bases from J; the gene matches leave 9 bases unexplained. CDR1 is given as LNHDA and CDR2 as SQIVND, both from the germline V gene (reference sequence). The CDR3 starts with the cysteine, ends with the phenylalanine, and has 17 residues. Here the CDR3 DNA is all that survives: 51 bases in frame from base 1.

The source was CD4+ T cells from peripheral blood mononuclear cells, collected in the third trimester of pregnancy. The origin of this receptor is a female donor with multiple sclerosis, enrolled in a pregnancy study. Recombination connected TRBV19 to TRBJ2-2; the junction holds 10 bases that match TRBD2. The CDR3 protein is CASSMIIAGGRTGELFF. The nucleotide sequence reads as follows: TGTGCCAGTAGTATGATAATAGCGGGGGGAAGGACCGGGGAGCTGTTTTTT.